This T cell receptor beta chain came from a study of T cell changes during pregnancy in multiple sclerosis. Here immunoSEQ multiplex PCR was the method, and the copy in TCRdb shows in-frame clones only, minus some. The data hold around 100,000 clones, with 92% observed a single time. Germline V lookup: CDR1 MNHEY, CDR2 SMNVEV (reference sequence). There are 15 residues in the CDR3. The ends were cut back, 3 bases at V and 0 bases at J, with 10 bases in the middle. The chain joins TRBV27 to TRBJ2-3, with D possibly TRBD2 on 6 matching bases. Sequencing was performed on peripheral blood, taken after pregnancy. The receptor's source is a female donor with multiple sclerosis, enrolled in a pregnancy study. The CDR3 protein is CASSLRGSSTDTQYF. CDR3 sequence (DNA): TGTGCCAGCAGTTTGCGGGGAAGCAGCACAGATACGCAGTATTTT.